Listed below are T cell receptor beta chains from one sample, sequenced in a study of T cells after yellow fever vaccination. In TCRdb, the 5' RACE reads were re-called with MiXCR into one record per CDR3 protein. The sample lists approximately 250,000 distinct CDR3 sequences, over 3% seen once, with around a fifth in the top ten. Here the sequenced sample was PBMCs, taken 15 days after the yellow fever booster vaccination. The receptors here all came from a man aged 18 to 35 who received the YFV17D yellow fever vaccine. CDR3s include the opening cysteine and the closing phenylalanine or tryptophan. D genes are given only for firm matches. Clone size is shown for a subset of rows, as once, few, many or a class of expanded clone.

size	D	V	J	DNA	CDR3
many	-	TRBV5-1	TRBJ1-1	TGCGCCAGCAGCTTGGGGCCAGCCGCTGAAGCTTTCTTT	CASSLGPAAEAFF
many	-	TRBV27	TRBJ1-1	TGTGCCAGCAGTTGGCCAGGGAACACTGAAGCTTTCTTT	CASSWPGNTEAFF
many	-	TRBV7-2	TRBJ2-4	TGTGCCAGCAGCTGGGTGACAGAAGTAGCCATTCAGTACTTC	CASSWVTEVAIQYF
many	-	TRBV4-2	TRBJ2-4	TGTGCCAGCAGCCAAGGGACAGATCCTCTAGCCAAAAACATTCAGTACTTC	CASSQGTDPLAKNIQYF
many	TRBD2	TRBV20-1	TRBJ2-3	TGCAGTGTTCCCGGACTAGCGGGGAAGACCACAGATACGCAGTATTTT	CSVPGLAGKTTDTQYF
many	-	TRBV6-2/TRBV6-3	TRBJ1-5	TGTGCCAGCACCCCCTGGGTAGATCAGCCCCAGCATTTT	CASTPWVDQPQHF
many	-	TRBV6-5	TRBJ1-2	TGTGCCAGCAGTTACTCGGCACAGAACTATGGCTACACCTTC	CASSYSAQNYGYTF
many	-	TRBV6-6	TRBJ2-4	TGTGCCAGCACCCGCGGGCTAGCCAAAAACATTCAGTACTTC	CASTRGLAKNIQYF
many	-	TRBV5-1	TRBJ1-2	TGCGCCAGCAGCCTGGATTCACAGGCCCACTATGGCTACACCTTC	CASSLDSQAHYGYTF
many	-	TRBV5-4	TRBJ2-4	TGTGCCAGCAGCTTTAGGGGCATTCAGTACTTC	CASSFRGIQYF
many	-	TRBV20-1	TRBJ1-4	TGCAGTGTCTCGAGACGCCGGGACTCTAATGAAAAACTGTTTTTT	CSVSRRRDSNEKLFF
-	TRBD2	TRBV7-8	TRBJ2-3	TGTGCCAGCAGCCGGGGACTAGCGGGGGGCCTTAGCACAGATACGCAGTATTTT	CASSRGLAGGLSTDTQYF
many	-	TRBV7-2	TRBJ2-7	TGTGCCAGCAGCTTTGAGGCCTCCTACGAGCAGTACTTC	CASSFEASYEQYF
many	TRBD2	TRBV29-1	TRBJ2-7	TGCAGCGTTCGGACTAGCGGGGGGGCCCCATCCTACGAGCAGTACTTC	CSVRTSGGAPSYEQYF
many	-	TRBV7-9	TRBJ1-1	TGTGCCAGCAGCCCCCCGGGACGGATGATGAACACTGAAGCTTTCTTT	CASSPPGRMMNTEAFF
many	-	TRBV6-5	TRBJ1-5	TGTGCCAGCAGTTACTCGATTCCAATCGGGGGGCAGCCCCAGCATTTT	CASSYSIPIGGQPQHF
many	TRBD2	TRBV7-3	TRBJ2-1	TGTGCCAGCAGCTTAACAGCGGGGGGGCGGAATGAGCAGTTCTTC	CASSLTAGGRNEQFF
many	-	TRBV7-3	TRBJ2-5	TGTGCCAGCAGCTCCTATCTAGGAAAGACCCAGTACTTC	CASSSYLGKTQYF
many	-	TRBV19	TRBJ1-1	TGTGCCAGCCAAAATACAGAGACCTACACTGAAGCTTTCTTT	CASQNTETYTEAFF
few	-	TRBV18	TRBJ1-1	TGTGCCAGCTCACCACGAATTGGGGGCGGGAGTTCTGAAGCTTTCTTT	CASSPRIGGGSSEAFF
many	-	TRBV3-1	TRBJ2-1	TGTGCCAGCAGCCAACTAGGAAATGAGCAGTTCTTC	CASSQLGNEQFF
many	TRBD1	TRBV6-2/TRBV6-3	TRBJ1-1	TGTGCCAGCAGTCTTTCAGGGGGCTGGACTGAAGCTTTCTTT	CASSLSGGWTEAFF
many	TRBD2	TRBV12-3/TRBV12-4	TRBJ2-3	TGTGCCAGCAGTTTGAAGCGGGGGGGCACAGATACGCAGTATTTT	CASSLKRGGTDTQYF